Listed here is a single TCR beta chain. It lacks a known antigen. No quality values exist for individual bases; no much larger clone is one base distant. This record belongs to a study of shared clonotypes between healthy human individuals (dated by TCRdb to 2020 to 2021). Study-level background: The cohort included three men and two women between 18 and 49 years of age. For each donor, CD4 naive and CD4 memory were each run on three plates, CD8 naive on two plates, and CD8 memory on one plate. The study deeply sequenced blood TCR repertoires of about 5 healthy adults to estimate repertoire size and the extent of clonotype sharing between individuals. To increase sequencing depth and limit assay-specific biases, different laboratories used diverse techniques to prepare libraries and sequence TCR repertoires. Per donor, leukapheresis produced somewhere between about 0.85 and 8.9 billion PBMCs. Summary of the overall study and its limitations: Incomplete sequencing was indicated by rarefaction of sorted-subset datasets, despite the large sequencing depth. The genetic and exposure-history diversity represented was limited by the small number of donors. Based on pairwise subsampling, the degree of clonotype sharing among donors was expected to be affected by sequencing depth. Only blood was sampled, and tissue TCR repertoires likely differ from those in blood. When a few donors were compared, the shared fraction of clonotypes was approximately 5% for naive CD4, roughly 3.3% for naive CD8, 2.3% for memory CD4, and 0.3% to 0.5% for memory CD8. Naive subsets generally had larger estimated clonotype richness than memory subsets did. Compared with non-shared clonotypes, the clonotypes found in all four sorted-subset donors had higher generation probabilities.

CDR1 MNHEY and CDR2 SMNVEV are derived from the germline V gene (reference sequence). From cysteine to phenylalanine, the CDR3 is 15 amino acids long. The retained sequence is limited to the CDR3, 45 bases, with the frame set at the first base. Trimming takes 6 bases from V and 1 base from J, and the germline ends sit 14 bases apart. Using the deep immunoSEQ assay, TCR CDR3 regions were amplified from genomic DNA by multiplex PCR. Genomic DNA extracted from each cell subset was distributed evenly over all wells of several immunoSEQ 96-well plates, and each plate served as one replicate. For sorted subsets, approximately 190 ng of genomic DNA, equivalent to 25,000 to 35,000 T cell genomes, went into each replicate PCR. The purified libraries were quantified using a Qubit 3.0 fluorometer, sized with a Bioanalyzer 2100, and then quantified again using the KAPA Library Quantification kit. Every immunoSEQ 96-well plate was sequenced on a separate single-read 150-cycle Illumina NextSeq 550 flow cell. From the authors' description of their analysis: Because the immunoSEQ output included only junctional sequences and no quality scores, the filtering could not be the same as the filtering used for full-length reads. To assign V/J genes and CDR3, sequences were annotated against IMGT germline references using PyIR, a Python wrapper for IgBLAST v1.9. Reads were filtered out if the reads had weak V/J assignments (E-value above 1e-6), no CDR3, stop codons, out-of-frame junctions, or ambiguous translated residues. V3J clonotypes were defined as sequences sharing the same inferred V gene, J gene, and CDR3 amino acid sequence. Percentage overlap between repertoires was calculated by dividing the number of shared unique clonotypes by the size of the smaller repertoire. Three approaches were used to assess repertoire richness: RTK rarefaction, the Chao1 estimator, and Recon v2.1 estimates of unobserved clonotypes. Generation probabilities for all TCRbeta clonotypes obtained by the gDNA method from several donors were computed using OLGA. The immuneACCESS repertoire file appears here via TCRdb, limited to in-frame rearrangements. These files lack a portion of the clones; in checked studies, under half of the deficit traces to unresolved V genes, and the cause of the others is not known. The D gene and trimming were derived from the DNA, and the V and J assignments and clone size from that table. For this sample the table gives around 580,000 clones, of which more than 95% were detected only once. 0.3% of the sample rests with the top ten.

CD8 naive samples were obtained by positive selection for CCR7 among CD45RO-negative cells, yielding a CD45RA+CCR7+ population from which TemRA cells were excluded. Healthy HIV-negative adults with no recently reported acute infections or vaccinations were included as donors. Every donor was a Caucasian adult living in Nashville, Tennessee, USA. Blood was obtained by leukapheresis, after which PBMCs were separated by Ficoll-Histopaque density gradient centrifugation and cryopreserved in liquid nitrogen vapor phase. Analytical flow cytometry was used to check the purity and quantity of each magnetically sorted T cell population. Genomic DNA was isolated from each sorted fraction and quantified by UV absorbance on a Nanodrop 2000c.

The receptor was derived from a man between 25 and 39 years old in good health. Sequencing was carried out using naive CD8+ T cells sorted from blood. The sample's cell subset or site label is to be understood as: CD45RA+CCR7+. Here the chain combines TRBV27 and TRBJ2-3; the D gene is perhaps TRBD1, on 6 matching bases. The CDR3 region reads CASSYQGPGTDTQYF. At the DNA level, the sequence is TGTGCCAGCAGCTATCAGGGGCCGGGCACAGATACGCAGTATTTT.